This entry lists 2 T cell receptor beta chains sequenced from one sample in a study of PD-1 blockade in classical Hodgkin lymphoma. Time point indicated: cycle 4 day 1 (C4D1), after about 6 weeks of nivolumab. The patients all showed relapse after autologous stem cell transplantation, while their brentuximab vedotin exposure varied. Thawed PBMCs were the source of CD4+ T cells, purified by magnetic negative selection. The protocol was immunoSEQ multiplex PCR, while the TCRdb copy is restricted to in-frame clones and leaves out a portion. The profile shows 13,000 or so clones, about four fifths of them singletons. The sequencing here drew on CD4+ T cells from blood, taken before the fourth cycle of nivolumab. These receptors originate from a human donor with classical Hodgkin lymphoma.

The chain joins TRBV5-1 to TRBJ2-3; 10 positions match TRBD2. Germline loops: CDR1 SGHRS, CDR2 YFSETQ. V lost 0 bases to trimming and J lost 0 bases; unmatched junction nucleotides: 4. CDR3 length equals 17 residues. CDR3 nucleotides: TGCGCCAGCAGCTTGGAGGCACTAGCGGGAAGCACAGATACGCAGTATTTT. Its translation: CASSLEALAGSTDTQYF.

The chain couples TRBV19 to TRBJ1-5; D possibly corresponds to TRBD1 (6 bases). CDR3 length equals 14 residues. Germline CDR1 reads LNHDA; CDR2 reads SQIVND (reference sequence). Trimming took off 6 bases at V and 3 bases at J, with 12 bases between the two ends. The CDR3 reads CASRVDRPNQPQHF. For the CDR3, the DNA is TGTGCCAGTAGGGTAGACAGGCCCAATCAGCCCCAGCATTTT.